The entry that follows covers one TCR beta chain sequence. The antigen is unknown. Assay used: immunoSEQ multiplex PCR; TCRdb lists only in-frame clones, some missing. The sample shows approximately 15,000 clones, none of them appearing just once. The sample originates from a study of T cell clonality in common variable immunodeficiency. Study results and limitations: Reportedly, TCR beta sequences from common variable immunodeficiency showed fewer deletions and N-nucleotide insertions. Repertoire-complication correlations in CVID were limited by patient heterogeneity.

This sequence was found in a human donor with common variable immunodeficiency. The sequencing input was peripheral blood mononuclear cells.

CDR3 sequence reads: CASSPEAATNEKLFF. The covered CDR3 bases are TGTGCCAGCTCACCAGAGGCGGCAACTAATGAAAAA. The V gene is TRBV18, the J gene TRBJ1-4; no definite D call. From the germline J gene comes the end of the CDR3, since the read stops 3 residues before it. Per germline, CDR1 KGHSH and CDR2 LQKENI. The CDR3 contains 15 residues. V was pared by 2 bases and J by 0 bases, with 7 bases between. Full variable domain (rest looked up from reference TRBV18 and TRBJ1-4): NAGVMQNPRHLVRRRGQEARLRCSPMKGHSHVYWYRQLPEEGLKFMVYLQKENIIDESGMPKERFSAEFPKEGPSILRIQQVVRGDSAAYFCASSPEAATNEKLFFGSGTQLSVL.